This T cell receptor (beta chain) is from a study of cytomegalovirus exposure and HLA in healthy donors. The germline V gene has CDR1 MDHEN and CDR2 SYDVKM. This CDR3 contains 14 residues. The V segment lost 6 bases and the J segment 7 bases; nucleotides outside the gene matches: 8. PCR was performed using 60 Vbeta and 13 Jbeta primers. Assay: immunoSEQ multiplex PCR; the TCRdb copy retains only in-frame clones and omits some. Its clone listing holds tens of thousands of clones. V and J are TRBV28 and TRBJ2-3, with 9 bases identical to TRBD2. Sequenced material: PBMCs. This receptor was obtained from a woman in her thirties or forties in good health and CMV-seropositive. The CDR3 nucleotides are TGTGCCAGCAGGATTAGCGGGAGTACGTATACGCAGTATTTT. Translated, it gives CASRISGSTYTQYF.